This TCR beta chain was recovered during a study of response to subunit inactivated influenza vaccine. General study results and limits: It was suggested by the authors that few new T cells are recruited by each seasonal influenza vaccination.

TCRdb passed the RT-PCR reads through MiXCR, listing each CDR3 protein once. The table has 500,000 or so distinct CDR3 sequences, 16% seen once. Remarks on this clonotype: What it binds is not known.

The CDR3 length is 13 residues. Germline V lookup: CDR1 SQVTM, CDR2 ANQGSEA. Trimming stripped 6 bases from V and 0 bases from J, with 10 bases between. The chain uses TRBV29-1 and TRBJ2-3; D ambiguous. This TCR was sampled from a man in his fifties or sixties who received an inactivated influenza vaccine. This sample comprised CD4+ T cells sorted from PBMCs, obtained less than 30 months after vaccination. CDR3 DNA sequence: TGCAGCGTGGTAACTGACAGCACAGATACGCAGTATTTT. This sequence encodes CSVVTDSTDTQYF.